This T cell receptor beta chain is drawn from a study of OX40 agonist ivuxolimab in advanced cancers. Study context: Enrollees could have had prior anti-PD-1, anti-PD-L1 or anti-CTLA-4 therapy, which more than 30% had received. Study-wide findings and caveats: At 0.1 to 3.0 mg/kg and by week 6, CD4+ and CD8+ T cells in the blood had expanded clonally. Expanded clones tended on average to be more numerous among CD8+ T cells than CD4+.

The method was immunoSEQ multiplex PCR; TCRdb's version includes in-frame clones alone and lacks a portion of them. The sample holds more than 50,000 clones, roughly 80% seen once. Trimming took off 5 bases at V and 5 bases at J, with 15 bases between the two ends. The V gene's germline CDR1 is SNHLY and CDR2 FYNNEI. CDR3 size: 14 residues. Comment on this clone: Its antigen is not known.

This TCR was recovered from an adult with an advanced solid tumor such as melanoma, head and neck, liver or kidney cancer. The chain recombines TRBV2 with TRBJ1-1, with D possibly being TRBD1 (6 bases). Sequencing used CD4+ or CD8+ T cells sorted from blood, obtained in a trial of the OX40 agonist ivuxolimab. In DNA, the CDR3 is TGTGCCAGCAGTCAAAGAGAGGGGGGTACTGAAGCTTTCTTT. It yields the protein CASSQREGGTEAFF.